Included here is one T cell receptor beta chain sequence, with context. The antigen this receptor binds is unknown. No much larger clonotype is one base removed from it; base qualities were not supplied. The CDR3, cysteine through phenylalanine, is 15 amino acids long. This entry keeps only the CDR3 DNA: 45 bases, framed from base 1. The CDR1 and CDR2 encoded by the germline V gene are SGHTA and FQGNSA. V loses 4 bases, J loses 4 bases, and the germline ends lie 16 bases apart. The entry originates in a study of post-analysis software for immune sequencing data (dated by TCRdb to the mid-2010s). With respect to the entire study: Disease courses on record covered relapsing-remitting, secondary progressive and progressive-relapsing multiple sclerosis, though some patients had no subtype annotation. The multiple sclerosis patient repertoires were compared with ten to eleven previously published healthy control repertoires from donors aged about 6 to 25 years. A subset of samples was prepared in parallel using single-end sample barcoding, then pooled and co-amplified after Illumina adapter ligation.

Paper-wide results and their limitations: Significantly higher frequencies in patients than in controls were found for five TRBV segments, including TRBV5-6, TRBV5-1 and TRBV20-1. Multiple sclerosis patients had significantly lower normalized Chao1 diversity than controls, a result that suggests substantial peripheral T-cell clonal expansion. Direct clustering with F measure revealed strong co-clustering of samples prepared in the same batch, which led to a batch-effect correction. The control group was slightly older than the multiple sclerosis patient group.

The library was generated by PCR. This sample was sequenced with an Illumina HiSeq 2500. Unique molecular identifiers were incorporated into TCR beta cDNA libraries to reduce PCR and sequencing biases. Per 1 to 10 million input T cells, approximately 500,000 cDNA molecules were obtained, such that each molecule approximated one T cell. The same protocol used for the earlier healthy control dataset was applied to prepare and sequence the patient libraries. Within a given batch, samples were prepared together, multiplexed and sequenced on the same HiSeq lane. Under the source paper's analysis protocol: Raw barcoded reads were processed with MIGEC, and single-read molecular identifier groups were discarded before consensus assembly and CDR3 extraction. VDJtools was used for post-analysis of the clonotype tables, and diversity was normalized by down-sampling every dataset to the size of the smallest sample. To correct batch-related cross-sample contamination, repertoire overlap clustering matched CDR3 amino acid sequences but not nucleotide sequences. TCRdb itself trimmed the public reads at Q25 with fastp, ran MiXCR and retained productive beta chains. Here each entry gathers all rows of one CDR3 protein and keeps the most common genes and DNA. These V and J calls originate from TCRdb's pipeline instead of the authors' own analysis. A total of roughly 570,000 distinct CDR3 sequences appear in this sample, 30% to 40% of them only once. The ten largest clones capture roughly 6% of the sample.

To demonstrate the VDJtools post-analysis software, TCR beta repertoires were profiled from the peripheral blood of 10 to 15 young patients with multiple sclerosis. The multiple sclerosis patients were children and adolescents between 6 and 15 years of age. Sequencing input: blood. The chain is assembled from TRBV7-2 and TRBJ1-1; 5 matching bases give a weak D call of TRBD1. The receptor comes from a girl younger than 18 with multiple sclerosis. The DNA is as follows: TGTGCCAGCAGCTCTCAGGGATACGGCGGCACTGAAGCTTTCTTT. It translates as CASSSQGYGGTEAFF.